This T cell receptor (beta chain) stems from a study of early stage breast cancer tumors. V was cut by 4 bases and J by 7 bases, with 23 bases left in between. CDR1 and CDR2 from the germline V gene are SGHRS and YFSETQ. The CDR3 sequence is 17 residues long. Blood replicates held 0.5 ug DNA, tumor or normal breast about 1.5 ug, two each. Profiling relied on immunoSEQ multiplex PCR, and the TCRdb table lists in-frame clones only, not all of them. The repertoire has some 70,000 clones, under 85% of them found once; the top ten carry roughly 3%. This chain joins TRBV5-1 and TRBJ1-4; tentatively, D is TRBD1 (6 bases). The clonotype comes from a person aged 55 to 70 with breast cancer. The material sequenced was blood. The DNA for the CDR3 is TGCGCCAGCAGCCCCCGAGGCGGGGCCTCACAGGGTGAAAAACTGTTTTTT. Encoded protein: CASSPRGGASQGEKLFF. The full variable domain, completed using reference TRBV5-1 and TRBJ1-4, is KAGVTQTPRYLIKTRGQQVTLSCSPISGHRSVSWYQQTPGQGLQFLFEYFSETQRNKGNFPGRFSGRQFSNSRSEMNVSTLELGDSALYLCASSPRGGASQGEKLFFGSGTQLSVL.